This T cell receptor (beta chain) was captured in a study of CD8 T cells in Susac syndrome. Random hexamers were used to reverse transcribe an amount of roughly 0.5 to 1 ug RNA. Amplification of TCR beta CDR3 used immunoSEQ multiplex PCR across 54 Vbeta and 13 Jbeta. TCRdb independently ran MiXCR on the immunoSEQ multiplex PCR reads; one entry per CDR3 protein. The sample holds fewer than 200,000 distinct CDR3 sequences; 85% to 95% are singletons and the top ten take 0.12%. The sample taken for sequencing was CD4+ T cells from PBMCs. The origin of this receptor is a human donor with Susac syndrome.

The CDR3 here is CATSTDGQGAGGYTF. The CDR3 coding sequence is TGTGCCACCAGCACGGATGGTCAGGGGGCTGGGGGCTACACCTTC. The J gene is TRBJ1-2, the V gene TRBV15; 8 nucleotides align to TRBD1. The junction had 12 bases not matched to a gene; V was cut back by 4 bases and J by 8 bases. This CDR3 is 15 amino acids long. Germline values: CDR1 LNHNV, CDR2 YYDKDF (reference sequence).